Listed below are T cell receptor beta chains from one sample, sequenced in a study of T cell responses to AZD1222 COVID-19 vaccine. TCRdb's table, derived via immunoSEQ multiplex PCR, lists solely in-frame clones and lacks some. This sample has 100,000 to 120,000 clones, with about four fifths found just once. The material sequenced was peripheral blood, taken on day 0 of AZD1222 vaccination. All receptors derive from an adult in good health. Both conserved end residues are part of each CDR3. Each record gives: V gene, J gene, CDR3 protein.

TRBV5-3	TRBJ1-1	CAPRLWRPMNTEAFF
TRBV4-3	TRBJ2-6	CASSQGLAGYGANVLTF
TRBV11-2	TRBJ1-3	CASSSLGGGVSGNTIYF
TRBV7-9	TRBJ1-1	CASSRGQFDTEAFF
TRBV19	TRBJ1-2	CASSPRGQIYGYTF
TRBV18	TRBJ1-6	CASSPRQPGGSYNSPLHF
TRBV3-1/TRBV3-2	TRBJ1-1	CASSQGLNTEAFF
TRBV4-3	TRBJ1-2	CASSQDGDLTNYGYTF
TRBV9	TRBJ1-2	CASSLTDSHTF
TRBV4-1	TRBJ1-5	CASSQDQQGRANQPQHF
TRBV4-1	TRBJ2-1	CASSQEILTLEQFF
TRBV28	TRBJ2-1	CASSTRTGEQFF
TRBV19	TRBJ1-5	CASSMRRGHNQPQHF
TRBV10-1	TRBJ2-7	CASSVGQGYEQYF